Listed below are T cell receptor beta chains from one sample, sequenced in a study of vaccination and CD4 T cells after COVID-19. TCRdb re-called the PCR reads with MiXCR, one entry per CDR3 protein. The sample lists 10,000 to 15,000 distinct CDR3 sequences, roughly 48% occurring once. No antigen has been identified for these receptors. Source material: CD4+ T cells from blood, cultured in vitro. The receptor source for this set is a human donor who had recovered from COVID-19. Both conserved end residues are part of each CDR3. The order of the fields is CDR3 length, J gene, V gene, CDR3 protein.

cdr3_length: 16; j_call: TRBJ2-3; v_call: TRBV24-1; cdr3_aa: CATSDPTFGPTDTQYF
cdr3_length: 11; j_call: TRBJ2-3; v_call: TRBV20-1; cdr3_aa: CSARTGDTQYF
cdr3_length: 16; j_call: TRBJ1-1; v_call: TRBV19; cdr3_aa: CASSTSGRVAGTEAFF
cdr3_length: 16; j_call: TRBJ2-7; v_call: TRBV18; cdr3_aa: CASSPSGLAGSYEQYF
cdr3_length: 14; j_call: TRBJ2-3; v_call: TRBV6-1; cdr3_aa: CASKLLAEADTQYF
cdr3_length: 14; j_call: TRBJ2-7; v_call: TRBV27; cdr3_aa: CASSLFAGGYEQYF
cdr3_length: 14; j_call: TRBJ1-5; v_call: TRBV7-2; cdr3_aa: CASSLVRANQPQHF
cdr3_length: 16; j_call: TRBJ1-2; v_call: TRBV6-1; cdr3_aa: CASIKRDRGPNYGYTF
cdr3_length: 17; j_call: TRBJ2-7; v_call: TRBV15; cdr3_aa: CATSRDLVDRGGHEQYF
cdr3_length: 20; j_call: TRBJ2-1; v_call: TRBV11-2; cdr3_aa: CASSLVVRLAGSTSYNEQFF
cdr3_length: 15; j_call: TRBJ1-2; v_call: TRBV5-1; cdr3_aa: CASSLGGSPNYGYTF
cdr3_length: 13; j_call: TRBJ1-1; v_call: TRBV6-2/TRBV6-3; cdr3_aa: CASRGTLGTEAFF
cdr3_length: 13; j_call: TRBJ1-5; v_call: TRBV27; cdr3_aa: CASSSYSNQPQHF
cdr3_length: 16; j_call: TRBJ1-2; v_call: TRBV11-2; cdr3_aa: CASSRRRDRVFYGYTF
cdr3_length: 13; j_call: TRBJ1-1; v_call: TRBV28; cdr3_aa: CASSSSDRVEAFF
cdr3_length: 15; j_call: TRBJ1-2; v_call: TRBV6-5; cdr3_aa: CASSYQGQPPYGYTF
cdr3_length: 13; j_call: -; v_call: TRBV2; cdr3_aa: CASGLGPPSEQYF
cdr3_length: 14; j_call: TRBJ2-4; v_call: TRBV9; cdr3_aa: CASSGWGSKNIQYF
cdr3_length: 15; j_call: TRBJ2-1; v_call: TRBV2; cdr3_aa: CASSRGQRSYNEQFF
cdr3_length: 14; j_call: TRBJ2-2; v_call: TRBV6-5; cdr3_aa: CASSLAGTTGELFF
cdr3_length: 13; j_call: TRBJ2-2; v_call: TRBV19; cdr3_aa: CASNSQGTGELFF
cdr3_length: 13; j_call: TRBJ2-5; v_call: TRBV7-9; cdr3_aa: CASSYLDGETQYF
cdr3_length: 16; j_call: TRBJ1-5; v_call: TRBV23-1; cdr3_aa: CASSQSRRVFHQPQHF
cdr3_length: 11; j_call: TRBJ1-2; v_call: TRBV20-1; cdr3_aa: CSARHNYGYTF
cdr3_length: 13; j_call: TRBJ2-7; v_call: TRBV30; cdr3_aa: CAWSVTLTGEQYF
cdr3_length: 15; j_call: TRBJ1-1; v_call: TRBV6-2/TRBV6-3; cdr3_aa: CASSYDGLEGTEAFF
cdr3_length: 16; j_call: TRBJ1-2; v_call: TRBV12-3/TRBV12-4; cdr3_aa: CASRLGGVLTNYGYTF
cdr3_length: 15; j_call: TRBJ2-5; v_call: TRBV27; cdr3_aa: CASSLAGTLKETQYF
cdr3_length: 13; j_call: TRBJ2-2; v_call: TRBV12-3/TRBV12-4; cdr3_aa: CASSIGEGGELFF
cdr3_length: 16; j_call: TRBJ1-1; v_call: TRBV11-3; cdr3_aa: CASSSLALTQGAEAFF
cdr3_length: 14; j_call: TRBJ1-1; v_call: TRBV20-1; cdr3_aa: CSARGGTANTEAFF
cdr3_length: 17; j_call: TRBJ1-5; v_call: TRBV23-1; cdr3_aa: CASSQPGARISNQPQHF
cdr3_length: 17; j_call: TRBJ1-2; v_call: TRBV7-2; cdr3_aa: CTSSQGDRGAINYGYTF
cdr3_length: 17; j_call: TRBJ2-3; v_call: TRBV29-1; cdr3_aa: CSVEGIRGPGGTDTQYF
cdr3_length: 14; j_call: TRBJ1-5; v_call: TRBV6-2/TRBV6-3; cdr3_aa: CASSPTYSNQPQHF
cdr3_length: 12; j_call: TRBJ1-1; v_call: TRBV12-3/TRBV12-4; cdr3_aa: CASSPGYTEAFF
cdr3_length: 12; j_call: TRBJ1-2; v_call: TRBV20-1; cdr3_aa: CSARDWNYGYTF
cdr3_length: 14; j_call: TRBJ2-7; v_call: TRBV4-2; cdr3_aa: CASRPHRGDYEQYF
cdr3_length: 13; j_call: TRBJ1-6; v_call: TRBV12-3/TRBV12-4; cdr3_aa: CASSLGGRSPLHF
cdr3_length: 17; j_call: TRBJ1-5; v_call: TRBV7-8; cdr3_aa: CASSSRRTGNSNQPQHF
cdr3_length: 15; j_call: TRBJ1-6; v_call: TRBV5-6; cdr3_aa: CASSLRQIYNSPLHF
cdr3_length: 12; j_call: TRBJ1-1; v_call: TRBV25-1; cdr3_aa: CASSHGRMQAFF
cdr3_length: 15; j_call: TRBJ1-2; v_call: TRBV11-1; cdr3_aa: CASSTRTGPNYGYTF
cdr3_length: 12; j_call: TRBJ2-2; v_call: TRBV27; cdr3_aa: CASSSLLGELFF